This is a list of T cell receptor beta chains from one sample in a study of breast tumors, draining lymph nodes, adjacent tissues. TCRdb independently ran MiXCR on the multiplex PCR reads; one entry per CDR3 protein. In the table there are approximately 140,000 distinct CDR3 sequences, approximately 32% of which are singletons. Sequenced input: axillary lymph node tissue. The receptors were sampled from a female donor with breast cancer. Some clones in this sample may be carry-over from other donors' samples. Each CDR3 is given without its conserved first and last residue.

j_call cdr3_length v_call cdr3_aa
TRBJ2-5 11 TRBV25-1 ASSWARRETQY
TRBJ2-4 12 TRBV30 AWGVSRFLNIQY
TRBJ1-4 12 TRBV7-8 ASSRDQPNEKLF
TRBJ1-6 11 TRBV30 AWSGGGNSPLH
TRBJ2-5 13 TRBV6-1 ASSVGSQLPKTQY
TRBJ1-4 11 TRBV9 ASSKAGAEKLF
TRBJ2-3 12 TRBV19 ASSSGGVTDTQY
TRBJ2-1 13 TRBV20-1 SAREARGSYNEQF
TRBJ2-3 14 TRBV18 ASSPSGLAGGDTQY
TRBJ2-2 13 TRBV9 ASSGMTALTGELF
TRBJ2-5 17 TRBV7-8 ASSLVPSGGPGGGRTQY
TRBJ1-3 13 TRBV10-2 ASSVSGSSGSTIY
TRBJ1-4 16 TRBV4-1 ASSQGTNSVFSNEKLF
TRBJ2-2 11 TRBV7-2 ASSIRGYGELF
TRBJ1-4 13 TRBV5-8 ASSLGQGSNEKLF
TRBJ1-2 12 TRBV28 ASSLVAGNYGYT
TRBJ2-3 14 TRBV5-1 ASSLAGGPGTDTQY
TRBJ1-4 9 TRBV20-1 SAYGTKKLF
TRBJ2-5 12 TRBV18 ASSLQGPDETQY
TRBJ1-2 10 TRBV3-1 ASSTPGYGYT
TRBJ2-1 17 TRBV5-1 ASSLRASGGALGYNEQF
TRBJ1-6 11 TRBV10-3 AISGQGTSPLH
TRBJ1-1 11 TRBV20-1 SATWTANTEAF
TRBJ2-7 11 TRBV30 AWRGGQSGEQY
TRBJ2-7 12 TRBV5-1 ASSLWDSFYEQY
TRBJ1-6 14 TRBV27 ASRHRTGRYNSPLH
TRBJ2-1 13 TRBV2 AASNGRGSYNEQF
TRBJ2-6 14 TRBV6-2/TRBV6-3 ASSYLSGLGANVLT
TRBJ2-7 12 TRBV7-7 ASSGGLAGGVQY
TRBJ1-4 15 TRBV20-1 SAKSRGRGATNEKLF
TRBJ1-5 13 TRBV11-2 ASSGEDSSITPQH
TRBJ1-4 12 TRBV27 ASSWNRGGEKLF
TRBJ1-6 12 TRBV18 ASSQGGRRSSLH
TRBJ2-5 13 TRBV19 ASSIAGGNQETQY
TRBJ2-5 13 TRBV5-1 ASSLMGTPHETQY
TRBJ1-1 10 TRBV20-1 SARRGNTEAF
TRBJ2-2 14 TRBV6-1 ASSLTSGATTGELF
TRBJ1-5 12 TRBV2 ASSRDGNNQPQH
TRBJ2-3 13 TRBV9 AGSVVSGGPDTQY
TRBJ1-1 14 TRBV20-1 SASGRGREMNPEAF
TRBJ2-1 14 TRBV10-3 AISDPSGGASNEQF
TRBJ2-7 14 TRBV20-1 SAPYAPGTGGVEQY
TRBJ2-5 11 TRBV27 ASSLSVGETQY
TRBJ2-3 15 TRBV7-2 ASSLKTGGGSTDTQY
TRBJ1-1 14 TRBV5-6 ASSLVSGQEFTEAF
TRBJ1-5 14 TRBV5-6 ASSLVETDPNQPQH
TRBJ1-4 14 TRBV20-1 SARDPMGQLNEKLF
TRBJ1-6 13 TRBV5-1 ASSQGTGINSPLH
TRBJ2-5 10 TRBV27 ASRDRGETQY
TRBJ2-3 11 TRBV30 AWRPGSTDTQY
TRBJ1-1 11 TRBV16 ASSSLERGKTF
TRBJ2-7 13 TRBV10-2 ASSEGQGVSYEQY
TRBJ1-4 13 TRBV7-9 ASSPSGQGGDKLF
TRBJ2-4 13 TRBV15 ATSREQGTKNIQY
TRBJ2-7 13 TRBV13 ASSPPRDRGNEQY
TRBJ1-1 13 TRBV5-6 ASSLRGRFSTEAF
TRBJ1-2 13 TRBV6-1 AGAGGLAANYGYT
TRBJ2-1 11 TRBV19 ATGTSGGNEQF
TRBJ1-2 12 TRBV7-3 ASSLTGVQGGYT